The sequence of this T cell receptor beta chain was determined in a study of neurological immune-mediated disorders. Overall study results and limits: The absence of any CDR3 amino acid sequence shared by expanded clones across subjects suggests that repertoires were private in all groups.

The method for making cDNA was 5'RACE, and it used 10-nucleotide random UMIs. TCRdb reprocessed the 5' RACE reads via MiXCR and lists one record per CDR3 protein. Of around 41,000 distinct CDR3 sequences in the sample, about 15% were seen once. As regards this clonotype: Its antigen is not known. A much larger clone is a single base away; this may be a read error.

The sorted-subset TCR libraries were prepared using 1 million CD4+ or CD8+ T cells as the starting material. The CDR3 is made up of 14 amino acids. Between the trimmed V and J ends, which lost 3 bases and 6 bases, there was a span of 14 bases. Per the germline V gene, CDR1 is MGHRA and CDR2 is YSYEKL. Sequencing input: CD4+ T cells from blood. The clonotype originates from a woman in her sixties with HTLV-1-associated myelopathy (HAM/TSP). The gene calls are TRBV4-1 and TRBJ1-1; D unresolved. CDR3 sequence: CASSHVVSVAEAFF. CDR3 DNA: TGCGCCAGCAGCCATGTAGTTTCTGTAGCTGAAGCTTTCTTT.